The 27 T cell receptor beta chains given below trace back to one sample, sequenced in a study of identical twins. MiXCR, applied by TCRdb to the 5' RACE reads, yields one record per CDR3 protein. The sample holds 450,000 or so distinct CDR3 sequences; more than 13% are singletons and the top ten take 0.52%. These data were likewise used in another study, on yellow fever vaccine responses in identical twins.

Sequencing was done on a sample of CD4+ T cells sorted from blood. All receptors come from a woman aged 18-29 years in good health.

The chain links TRBV29-1 to TRBJ2-3; 8 bases agree with TRBD2. The CDR3 spans 14 residues. The ends lost 6 bases at V and 2 bases at J; junction bases unmatched: 7. CDR1 SQVTM and CDR2 ANQGSEA come from the germline V gene. CDR3 nucleotide sequence: TGCAGCGTGGGACTAGGCCGAACCACAGATACGCAGTATTTT. It yields the protein CSVGLGRTTDTQYF.

This clonotype was seen a few times. This sequence joins TRBV29-1 and TRBJ2-5; D is tentatively TRBD1 or TRBD2 (7 bases each). V gave up 7 bases and J gave up 1 base, with 13 bases separating them. The germline V gene encodes CDR1 SQVTM and CDR2 ANQGSEA. CDR3 length equals 13 residues. The CDR3 protein is CSAGGGTQETQYF. The CDR3 coding sequence is TGCAGCGCAGGGGGAGGGACCCAAGAGACCCAGTACTTC. The full variable domain, completed using reference TRBV29-1 and TRBJ2-5, is SAVISQKPSRDICQRGTSLTIQCQVDSQVTMMFWYRQQPGQSLTLIATANQGSEATYESGFVIDKFPISRPNLTFSTLTVSNMSPEDSSIYLCSAGGGTQETQYFGPGTRLLVL.

V and J are TRBV18 and TRBJ2-3; 9 bases match TRBD1. Per the germline V gene, CDR1 is KGHSH and CDR2 is LQKENI. With V trimmed by 1 base and J by 2 bases, 4 bases remained unmatched. The CDR3 consists of 16 residues. For the CDR3, the DNA is TGTGCCAGCTCACCACTCGGACAGGGGACCACAGATACGCAGTATTTT. Encoded protein: CASSPLGQGTTDTQYF.

This chain links TRBV20-1 with TRBJ2-7; no definite D call. Trimming cost V 1 base and J 1 base, with 11 bases left between them. Germline-derived CDR1 and CDR2 are DFQATT and SNEGSKA (reference sequence). The CDR3 contains 14 residues. Here the CDR3 reads CSARARTGSYEQYF. CDR3 bases: TGCAGTGCTAGAGCCCGCACGGGTTCCTACGAGCAGTACTTC.

Only a few counts were recorded for this clonotype. The rearrangement links TRBV28 to TRBJ2-3, with no clear D. Trimming left V 5 bases short and J 6 bases short, with 18 bases between. The CDR3 runs to 15 residues. The V gene's germline CDR1 is MDHEN and CDR2 SYDVKM. This chain's CDR3 is CASSHGLAPKDTQYF. The DNA of the CDR3 is TGTGCCAGCAGTCATGGTTTGGCTCCAAAGGATACGCAGTATTTT.

This sequence joins TRBV3-1 and TRBJ2-7, with TRBD2 identical over 10 bases. Germline CDR1 reads LGHDT; CDR2 reads YNNKEL (reference sequence). The CDR3 spans 15 residues. V shed 3 bases, J shed 3 bases, and the junction held 5 bases outside the gene matches. The CDR3 loop is CASSHSGGLFYEQYF. The CDR3 DNA reads as TGTGCCAGCAGCCATAGCGGGGGGCTTTTCTACGAGCAGTACTTC.

The V and J genes are TRBV4-3 and TRBJ2-1, with 10 positions matching TRBD2. In germline, CDR1 is LGHNA, CDR2 YSLEER. This CDR3 comprises 17 residues. J gave up 5 bases and V 0 bases, and 7 bases lay outside the gene matches. For the CDR3, the DNA is TGCGCCAGCAGCCAAGATTCTCCTAGCGGGAGCAACAATGAGCAGTTCTTC. Its translation: CASSQDSPSGSNNEQFF.

A few counts support this clonotype. The J gene is TRBJ2-5, the V gene TRBV3-1, with unresolved D. Trimming shortened V by 0 bases and J by 3 bases, and 8 bases separated the two germline ends. Germline values: CDR1 LGHDT, CDR2 YNNKEL (reference sequence). The CDR3 has 14 residues. The CDR3 DNA follows: TGTGCCAGCAGCCAAGATCTAGGGAAAGAGACCCAGTACTTC. This encodes CASSQDLGKETQYF.

This clonotype was found many times. The rearrangement joins TRBV16 to TRBJ1-2; D ambiguous. CDR1 is KGHSY and CDR2 is FQNENV in the germline V gene. Between the trimmed V and J ends, which lost 4 bases and 3 bases, there was a span of 15 bases. The CDR3 consists of 15 residues. CDR3 bases: TGTGCCAGCAGCCTTATGATGGGGAAGGACTATGGCTACACCTTC. This translates into CASSLMMGKDYGYTF.

This clonotype occurred a few times. The V and J genes are TRBV28 and TRBJ2-1; weak D call: TRBD2 (5 bases). The CDR3 is 14 amino acids. Germline assignment: CDR1 MDHEN and CDR2 SYDVKM. Trimming stripped 7 bases from V and 5 bases from J, with 15 bases between. CDR3 coding DNA: TGTGCCAGCACCATCACGGACTGGAACAATGAGCAGTTCTTC. It encodes CASTITDWNNEQFF.

CDR3 nucleotides: TGTGCCAGCAGTGAAGCATTTAGCAATCAGCCCCAGCATTTT. Protein product: CASSEAFSNQPQHF. V gene TRBV2 combines with J gene TRBJ1-5; D remains ambiguous. V shed 0 bases and J shed 0 bases, with 3 bases lying between them. CDR3 size: 14 residues. Germline CDR1 is SNHLY and CDR2 is FYNNEI. The full variable domain, completed using reference TRBV2 and TRBJ1-5, is EPEVTQTPSHQVTQMGQEVILRCVPISNHLYFYWYRQILGQKVEFLVSFYNNEISEKSEIFDDQFSVERPDGSNFTLKIRSTKLEDSAMYFCASSEAFSNQPQHFGDGTRLSIL.

In this sample, this clonotype turned up many times. The chain uses TRBV12-3 or TRBV12-4 and TRBJ2-1, with a possible D match to TRBD1 (6 bases). Trimming stripped 6 bases from V and 6 bases from J, with 9 bases between. The CDR3 has 12 residues. The CDR3 here is CASRPGVNEQFF. The CDR3 DNA is TGTGCCAGCAGGCCAGGGGTCAATGAGCAGTTCTTC.

The chain has TRBV18 and TRBJ2-5; no firm D call. Germline V lookup: CDR1 KGHSH, CDR2 LQKENI. This CDR3 is 15 amino acids long. V shed 0 bases and J shed 0 bases, with 8 bases lying between them. The CDR3 DNA reads TGTGCCAGCTCACCACCTGACAACTACCAAGAGACCCAGTACTTC. The encoded protein is CASSPPDNYQETQYF.

This clonotype was seen ten or more times. The gene calls are TRBV5-1 and TRBJ2-7, with 12 bases identical to TRBD2. In germline, CDR1 is SGHRS, CDR2 YFSETQ. The trim removed 0 bases at V and 6 bases at J, leaving 1 base unmatched. The CDR3 sequence is 14 residues long. The DNA for the CDR3 is TGCGCCAGCAGCTTGGTGACTAGCGGGGGCGAGCAGTACTTC. Protein product: CASSLVTSGGEQYF.

The chain couples TRBV19 to TRBJ1-1; D not certain. CDR1 is LNHDA, CDR2 SQIVND, per germline (reference sequence). The CDR3 length is 15 residues. V lost 4 bases to trimming and J lost 1 base, with 13 bases between them. The CDR3 here is CASSTRANGNTEAFF. The CDR3, as DNA: TGTGCCAGTAGTACCCGGGCAAACGGGAACACTGAAGCTTTCTTT.

This clonotype was recorded many times. CDR3 DNA sequence: TGTGCCAGCAGCCAAGAAAGACAGGGGCTAATTGAAGCTTTCTTT. Its translation is CASSQERQGLIEAFF. The chain combines TRBV3-1 with TRBJ1-1; 8 bases line up with TRBD1. The germline V gene has CDR1 LGHDT and CDR2 YNNKEL (reference sequence). Unmatched junction bases numbered 7, after V lost 0 bases and J lost 7 bases. This CDR3 is built from 15 residues.

The sample holds many counts of this clonotype. The chain uses TRBV12-3 or TRBV12-4 and TRBJ2-1; weak D call: TRBD2 (5 bases). Trimming shortened V by 7 bases and J by 7 bases, and 11 bases separated the two germline ends. The length of the CDR3 is 12 residues. The CDR3 DNA follows: TGTGCCAGCACTCAAGGAGGTAATGAGCAGTTCTTC. It specifies CASTQGGNEQFF.

The J gene is TRBJ2-7, the V gene TRBV25-1; D ambiguous. The length of the CDR3 is 12 residues. The V end was cut by 4 bases, the J end by 2 bases, with 6 bases between. Germline V gene sequence: CDR1 MGHDK, CDR2 SYGVNS. This CDR3 reads CASSGQPYEQYF. CDR3 DNA sequence: TGTGCCAGCAGTGGGCAGCCCTACGAGCAGTACTTC.

The chain employs TRBV29-1 and TRBJ2-1, with unresolved D. CDR3 size: 12 residues. In germline, CDR1 is SQVTM, CDR2 ANQGSEA. Trimming took off 7 bases at V and 7 bases at J, with 14 bases between the two ends. The CDR3 sequence is CSAHNGVNEQFF. CDR3 in DNA: TGCAGCGCTCATAACGGCGTTAATGAGCAGTTCTTC.

The chain combines TRBV20-1 with TRBJ2-2; possible D gene TRBD2, 5 bases. This CDR3 is built from 13 residues. The germline V and J ends were trimmed by 5 bases and 2 bases, with 9 bases remaining between them. Germline values: CDR1 DFQATT, CDR2 SNEGSKA (reference sequence). In DNA form, the CDR3 reads TGCAGTGCTTCCGGACTCAACACCGGGGAGCTGTTTTTT. This translates into CSASGLNTGELFF.

The chain recombines TRBV7-2 with TRBJ2-1; TRBD2 matches at 10 bases. The trim removed 4 bases at V and 9 bases at J, leaving 6 bases unmatched. The germline gives CDR1 SGHTA, CDR2 FQGNSA. CDR3 length: 14 residues. CDR3 DNA sequence: TGTGCCAGCAGCTACCTAGCGGGAGTAGGTGAGCAGTTCTTC. Translated, it gives CASSYLAGVGEQFF.

This clonotype was seen more than once but under ten times. The chain uses TRBV24-1 and TRBJ2-5; D possibly matches TRBD1 or TRBD2 (5 bases each). The CDR3 is 16 amino acids. V lost 0 bases and J 4 bases, leaving 14 bases between the germline ends. Germline CDR1 KGHDR, CDR2 SFDVKD. This CDR3 is CATSDLSGPHGETQYF. The CDR3 region has the DNA TGTGCCACCAGTGATTTGTCGGGACCCCACGGAGAGACCCAGTACTTC.

This clonotype was seen more than once but under ten times. The V gene is TRBV28, the J gene TRBJ1-1; possible D gene TRBD1, 6 bases. In germline, CDR1 is MDHEN, CDR2 SYDVKM. The CDR3 runs to 13 residues. Trimming removed 1 base from V and 11 bases from J, with 14 bases in between. The chain's CDR3 is CASSLSTAQGAFF. CDR3 in DNA: TGTGCCAGCAGTTTATCTACGGCGCAGGGGGCTTTCTTT.

There are a few counts of this clonotype. This chain joins TRBV20-1 and TRBJ2-3; possible D gene TRBD2, 7 bases. The ends were cut back, 0 bases at V and 4 bases at J, with 17 bases in the middle. This CDR3 has 16 amino acids. Germline CDR1 and CDR2: DFQATT and SNEGSKA (reference sequence). The CDR3 here is CSARDLVGGRPDTQYF. The DNA of the CDR3 is TGCAGTGCTAGAGATCTCGTGGGGGGGCGCCCAGATACGCAGTATTTT.

This chain links TRBV7-2 with TRBJ2-7; no definite D call. The CDR3 extends over 14 amino acids. V was pared by 0 bases and J by 3 bases, with 9 bases between. The germline gives CDR1 SGHTA, CDR2 FQGNSA. This chain's CDR3 is CASSLAGRYYEQYF. CDR3 DNA sequence: TGTGCCAGCAGCTTAGCGGGCAGGTACTACGAGCAGTACTTC.

V is TRBV7-9 and J is TRBJ2-5, with a weak D call TRBD2 (5 bases). Trimming took 4 bases from V and 0 from J, leaving 18 bases between them. The CDR3 spans 17 residues. Per germline, CDR1 SEHNR and CDR2 FQNEAQ (reference sequence). The CDR3, as DNA: TGTGCCAGCAGCTCTGTAAAAAGCGGAGTCTACCAAGAGACCCAGTACTTC. Translation: CASSSVKSGVYQETQYF. Complete variable domain (other parts from reference TRBV7-9 and TRBJ2-5): DTGVSQNPRHKITKRGQNVTFRCDPISEHNRLYWYRQTLGQGPEFLTYFQNEAQLEKSRLLSDRFSAERPKGSFSTLEIQRTEQGDSAMYLCASSSVKSGVYQETQYFGPGTRLLVL.

This clonotype was detected a few times. The gene calls are TRBV20-1 and TRBJ2-2, with D perhaps matching TRBD1 (6 bases). V shed 1 base and J shed 1 base, with 10 bases lying between them. The CDR3 extends over 15 amino acids. Per the germline V gene, CDR1 is DFQATT and CDR2 is SNEGSKA (reference sequence). For the CDR3, the DNA is TGCAGTGCTAGAGCCGGGACACAGAACACCGGGGAGCTGTTTTTT. Encoded protein: CSARAGTQNTGELFF.